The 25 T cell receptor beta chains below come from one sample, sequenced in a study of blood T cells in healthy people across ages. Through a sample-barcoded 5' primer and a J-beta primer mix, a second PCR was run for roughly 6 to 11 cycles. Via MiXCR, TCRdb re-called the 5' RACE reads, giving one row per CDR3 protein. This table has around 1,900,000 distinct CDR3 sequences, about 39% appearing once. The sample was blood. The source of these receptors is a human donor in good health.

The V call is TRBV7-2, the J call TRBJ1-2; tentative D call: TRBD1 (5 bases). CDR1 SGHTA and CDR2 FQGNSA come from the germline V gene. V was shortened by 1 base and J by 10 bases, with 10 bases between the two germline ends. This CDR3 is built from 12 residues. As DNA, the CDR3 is TGTGCCAGCAGCTTAGTACAGGCTTTCTACACCTTC. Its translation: CASSLVQAFYTF.

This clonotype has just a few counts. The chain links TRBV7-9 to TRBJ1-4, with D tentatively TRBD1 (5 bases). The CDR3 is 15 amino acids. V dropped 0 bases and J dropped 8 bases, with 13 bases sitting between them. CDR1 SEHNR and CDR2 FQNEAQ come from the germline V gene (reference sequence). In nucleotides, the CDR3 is TGTGCCAGCAGCTTAGCGGGGGGATCGGGAGAAAAACTGTTTTTT. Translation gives CASSLAGGSGEKLFF.

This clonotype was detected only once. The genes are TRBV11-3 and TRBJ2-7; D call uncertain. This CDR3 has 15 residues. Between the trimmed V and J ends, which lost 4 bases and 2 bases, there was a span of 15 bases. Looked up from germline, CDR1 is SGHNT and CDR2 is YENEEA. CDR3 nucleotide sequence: TGTGCCAGCAGCTCTTCCACGTACTCTACCTACGAGCAGTACTTC. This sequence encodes CASSSSTYSTYEQYF.

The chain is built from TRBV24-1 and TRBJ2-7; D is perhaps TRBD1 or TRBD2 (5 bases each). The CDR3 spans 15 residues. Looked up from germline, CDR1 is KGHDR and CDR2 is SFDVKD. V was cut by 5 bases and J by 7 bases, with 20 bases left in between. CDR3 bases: TGTGCCACCAGTGGCCGGGCGGCCGGGACGAGTGAGCAGTACTTC. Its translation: CATSGRAAGTSEQYF.

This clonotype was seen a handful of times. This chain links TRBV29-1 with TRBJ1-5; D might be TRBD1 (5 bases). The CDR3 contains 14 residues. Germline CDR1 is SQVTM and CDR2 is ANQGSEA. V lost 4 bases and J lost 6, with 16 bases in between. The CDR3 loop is CSVAGAYGGQPQHF. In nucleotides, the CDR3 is TGCAGCGTTGCCGGGGCCTACGGGGGTCAGCCCCAGCATTTT.

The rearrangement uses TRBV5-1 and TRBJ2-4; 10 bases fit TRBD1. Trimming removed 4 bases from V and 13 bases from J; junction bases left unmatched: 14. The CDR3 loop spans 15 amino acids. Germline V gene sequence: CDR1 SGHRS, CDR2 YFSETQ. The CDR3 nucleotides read TGCGCCAGCAGCACCGCCGGGACAGGGGACTACGAACAGTACTTC. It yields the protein CASSTAGTGDYEQYF. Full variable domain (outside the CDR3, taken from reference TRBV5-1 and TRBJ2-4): KAGVTQTPRYLIKTRGQQVTLSCSPISGHRSVSWYQQTPGQGLQFLFEYFSETQRNKGNFPGRFSGRQFSNSRSEMNVSTLELGDSALYLCASSTAGTGDYEQYFGAGTRLSVL.

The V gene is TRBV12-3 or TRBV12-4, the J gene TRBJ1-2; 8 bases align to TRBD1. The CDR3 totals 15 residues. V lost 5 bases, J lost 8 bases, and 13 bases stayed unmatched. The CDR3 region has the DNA TGTGCCAGCAGTCCACGGACAGGGAGTTTCGGAGGCTACACCTTC. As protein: CASSPRTGSFGGYTF.

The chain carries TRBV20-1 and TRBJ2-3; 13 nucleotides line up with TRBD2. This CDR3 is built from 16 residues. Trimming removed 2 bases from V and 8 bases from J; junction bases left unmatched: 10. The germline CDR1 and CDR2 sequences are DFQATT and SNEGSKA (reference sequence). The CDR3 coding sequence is TGCAGTGCTAGACTAACTAGCGGGGGGGCGATTGGTACGCAGTATTTT. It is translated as CSARLTSGGAIGTQYF.

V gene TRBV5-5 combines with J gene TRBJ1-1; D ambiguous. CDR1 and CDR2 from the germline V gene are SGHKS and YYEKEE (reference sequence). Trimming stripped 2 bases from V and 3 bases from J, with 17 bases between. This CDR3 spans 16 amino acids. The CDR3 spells CASSFKAELAYTEAFF. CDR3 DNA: TGTGCCAGCAGCTTTAAAGCAGAGTTGGCCTACACTGAAGCTTTCTTT.

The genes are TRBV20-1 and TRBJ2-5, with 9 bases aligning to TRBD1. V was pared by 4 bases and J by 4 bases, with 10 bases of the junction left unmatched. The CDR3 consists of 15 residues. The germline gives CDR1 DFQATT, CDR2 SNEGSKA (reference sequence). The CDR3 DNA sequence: TGCAGTGCTAACAGTCACAGGGGGCAGGGAGAGACCCAGTACTTC. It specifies CSANSHRGQGETQYF.

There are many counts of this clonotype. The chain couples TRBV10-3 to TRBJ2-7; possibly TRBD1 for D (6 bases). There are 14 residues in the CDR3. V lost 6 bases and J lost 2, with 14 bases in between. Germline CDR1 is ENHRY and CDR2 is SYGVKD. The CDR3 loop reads CAIRQQGSTYEQYF. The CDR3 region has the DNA TGTGCCATCAGGCAACAGGGATCCACCTACGAGCAGTACTTC.

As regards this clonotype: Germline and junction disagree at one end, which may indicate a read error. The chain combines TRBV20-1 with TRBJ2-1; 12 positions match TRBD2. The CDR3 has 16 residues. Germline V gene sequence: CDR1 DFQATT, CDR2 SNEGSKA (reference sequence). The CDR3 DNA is TGCAGTGCTAGAGGGGCTAGCGGGGGGGCCTACAATGAGCAGTTTTTC. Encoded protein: CSARGASGGAYNEQFF.

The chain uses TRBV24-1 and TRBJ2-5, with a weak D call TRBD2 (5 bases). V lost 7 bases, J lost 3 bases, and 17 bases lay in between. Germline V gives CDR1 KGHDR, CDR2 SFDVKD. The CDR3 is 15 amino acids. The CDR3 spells CATSTGREREETQYF. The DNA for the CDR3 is TGTGCCACCAGCACGGGCCGGGAAAGGGAAGAGACCCAGTACTTC.

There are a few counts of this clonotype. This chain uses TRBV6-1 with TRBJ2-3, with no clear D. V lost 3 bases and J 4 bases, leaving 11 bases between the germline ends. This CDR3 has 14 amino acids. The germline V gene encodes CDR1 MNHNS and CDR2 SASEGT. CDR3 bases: TGTGCCAGCAGTGAGGGCCCACCCGCAGATACGCAGTATTTT. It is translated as CASSEGPPADTQYF.

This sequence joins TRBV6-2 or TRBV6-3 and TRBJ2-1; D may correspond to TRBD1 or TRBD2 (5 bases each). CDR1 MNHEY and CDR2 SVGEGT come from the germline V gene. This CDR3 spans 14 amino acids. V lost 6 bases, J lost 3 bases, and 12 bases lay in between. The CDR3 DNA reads TGTGCCAGCAGGCTCGGGACCGACTACAATGAGCAGTTCTTC. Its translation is CASRLGTDYNEQFF.

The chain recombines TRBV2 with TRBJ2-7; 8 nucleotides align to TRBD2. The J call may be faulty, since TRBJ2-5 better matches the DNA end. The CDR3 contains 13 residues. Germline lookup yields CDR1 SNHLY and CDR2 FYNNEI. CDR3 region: CASSTGGFETQYF. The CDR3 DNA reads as TGTGCCAGCAGTACGGGGGGGTTTGAGACCCAGTACTTC.

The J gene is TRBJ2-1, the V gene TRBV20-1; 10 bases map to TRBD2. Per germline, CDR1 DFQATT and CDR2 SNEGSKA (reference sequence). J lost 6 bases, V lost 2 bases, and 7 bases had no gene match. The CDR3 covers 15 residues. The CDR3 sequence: CSARFRTSGTNEQFF. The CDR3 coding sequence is TGCAGTGCTAGATTCCGGACTAGCGGTACCAATGAGCAGTTCTTC.

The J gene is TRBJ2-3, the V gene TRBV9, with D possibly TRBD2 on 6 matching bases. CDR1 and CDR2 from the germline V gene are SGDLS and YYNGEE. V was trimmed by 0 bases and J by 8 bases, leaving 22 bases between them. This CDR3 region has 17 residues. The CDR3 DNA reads TGTGCCAGCAGCGTAGGTAGTAGTCCCACCGCGCGGGGTACGCAGTATTTT. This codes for CASSVGSSPTARGTQYF.

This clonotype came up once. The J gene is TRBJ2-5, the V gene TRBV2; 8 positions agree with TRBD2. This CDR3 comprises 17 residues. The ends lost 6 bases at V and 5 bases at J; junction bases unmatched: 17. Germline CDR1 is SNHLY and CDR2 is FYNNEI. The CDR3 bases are TGTGCCAGCAGGATCCTAGCTTACGGGGGGGCCGGGGAGACCCAGTACTTC. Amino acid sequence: CASRILAYGGAGETQYF.

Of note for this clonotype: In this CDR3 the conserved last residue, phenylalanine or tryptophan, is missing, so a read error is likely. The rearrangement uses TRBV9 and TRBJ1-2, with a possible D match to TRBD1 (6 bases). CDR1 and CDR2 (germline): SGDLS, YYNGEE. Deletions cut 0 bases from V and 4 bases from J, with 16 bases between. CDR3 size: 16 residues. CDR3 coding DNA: TGTGCCAGCAGCGTAGCTCCCCAGGGGTCAGGCTATGGCTACACCTGC. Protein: CASSVAPQGSGYGYTC.

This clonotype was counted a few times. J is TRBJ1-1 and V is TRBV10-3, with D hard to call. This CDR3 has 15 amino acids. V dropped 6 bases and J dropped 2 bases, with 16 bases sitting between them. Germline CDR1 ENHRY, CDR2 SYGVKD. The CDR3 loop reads CAISPGNGVNTEAFF. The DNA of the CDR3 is TGTGCCATCAGCCCCGGGAACGGAGTTAACACTGAAGCTTTCTTT.

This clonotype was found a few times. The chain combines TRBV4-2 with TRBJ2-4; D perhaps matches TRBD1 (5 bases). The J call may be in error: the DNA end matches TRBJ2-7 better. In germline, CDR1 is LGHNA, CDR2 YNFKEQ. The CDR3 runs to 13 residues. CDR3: CASSHRGGYEQYF. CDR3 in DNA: TGTGCCAGCAGCCATAGGGGTGGGTACGAGCAGTACTTC.

CDR3 loop: CASTTGRGYSPLHF. The CDR3 DNA reads as TGTGCCAGCACTACAGGGAGAGGTTATTCACCCCTCCACTTT. V is TRBV6-2 or TRBV6-3 and J is TRBJ1-6; weak D call: TRBD1 (6 bases). CDR1 and CDR2 (germline): MNHEY, SVGEGT. The length of the CDR3 is 14 residues. The V end lost 7 bases, the J end lost 8 bases, and 15 bases lay between the germline ends.

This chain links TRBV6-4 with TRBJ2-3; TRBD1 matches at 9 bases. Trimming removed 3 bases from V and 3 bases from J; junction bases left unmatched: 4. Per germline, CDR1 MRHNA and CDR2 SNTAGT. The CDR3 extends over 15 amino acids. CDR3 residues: CASSDGDRVTDTQYF. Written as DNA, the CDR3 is TGTGCCAGCAGTGATGGGGACAGGGTGACAGATACGCAGTATTTT.

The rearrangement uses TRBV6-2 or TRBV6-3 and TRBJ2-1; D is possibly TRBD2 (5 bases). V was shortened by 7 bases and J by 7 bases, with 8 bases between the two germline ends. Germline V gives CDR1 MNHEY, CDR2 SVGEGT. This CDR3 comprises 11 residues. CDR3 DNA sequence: TGTGCCAGCACCCGGGAAAATGAGCAGTTCTTC. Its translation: CASTRENEQFF.